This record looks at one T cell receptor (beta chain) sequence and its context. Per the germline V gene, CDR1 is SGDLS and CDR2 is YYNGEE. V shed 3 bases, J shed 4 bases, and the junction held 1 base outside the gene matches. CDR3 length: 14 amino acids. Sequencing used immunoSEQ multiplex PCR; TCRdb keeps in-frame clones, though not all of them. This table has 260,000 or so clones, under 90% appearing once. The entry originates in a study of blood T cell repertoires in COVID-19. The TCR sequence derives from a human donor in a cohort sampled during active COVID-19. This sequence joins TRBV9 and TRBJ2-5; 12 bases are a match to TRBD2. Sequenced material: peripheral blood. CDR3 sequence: CASSALAGGETQYF. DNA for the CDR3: TGTGCCAGCAGCGCACTAGCGGGAGGAGAGACCCAGTACTTC.